One and the same sample provided the 27 T cell receptor beta chains below, sequenced in a study of T cells in localized non-small cell lung cancer. The assay was immunoSEQ multiplex PCR, and TCRdb's table has in-frame clones only and misses some. The sample carries 25,000 to 30,000 clones, around nine tenths recorded once. The material was peripheral blood, obtained before any cancer treatment. The source of these receptors is a woman aged 18 to 55 with stage I lung adenocarcinoma.

The chain recombines TRBV9 with TRBJ2-6; possibly TRBD2 for D (6 bases). This CDR3 has 15 amino acids. The ends were cut back, 0 bases at V and 11 bases at J, with 15 bases in the middle. Germline CDR1 reads SGDLS; CDR2 reads YYNGEE. The CDR3 DNA reads TGTGCCAGCAGCGTAGGGGGAGGCAGCGCGTACGTCCTGACTTTC. This codes for CASSVGGGSAYVLTF.

The chain couples TRBV14 to TRBJ1-1, with TRBD1 identical over 9 bases. CDR1 and CDR2 from the germline V gene are SGHDN and FVKESK. V was clipped by 2 bases and J by 4 bases; unmatched bases: 2. CDR3 length: 14 residues. The CDR3 sequence is CASSQTTGGTEAFF. CDR3 bases: TGTGCCAGCAGCCAAACGACAGGGGGCACTGAAGCTTTCTTT. Variable domain in full (rest from reference TRBV14 and TRBJ1-1): EAGVTQFPSHSVIEKGQTVTLRCDPISGHDNLYWYRRVMGKEIKFLLHFVKESKQDESGMPNNRFLAERTGGTYSTLKVQPAELEDSGVYFCASSQTTGGTEAFFGQGTRLTVV.

The CDR3 sequence is CSVHRGWTEAFF. The CDR3 DNA reads as TGCAGCGTCCACAGGGGTTGGACTGAAGCTTTCTTT. The chain couples TRBV29-1 to TRBJ1-1; 7 bases line up with TRBD1. J lost 5 bases, V lost 6 bases, and 6 bases had no gene match. The CDR3 runs to 12 residues. CDR1 SQVTM and CDR2 ANQGSEA come from the germline V gene.

V gene TRBV19 combines with J gene TRBJ1-4; the D is unclear. Germline assignment: CDR1 LNHDA and CDR2 SQIVND (reference sequence). V lost 1 base and J 8 bases, leaving 8 bases between the germline ends. The CDR3 spans 13 residues. DNA for the CDR3: TGTGCCAGTAGTATAGCAGCAGTCGAAAAACTGTTTTTT. This encodes CASSIAAVEKLFF.

This clone occurred once. The chain combines TRBV19 with TRBJ2-5, with 10 positions matching TRBD2. V lost 9 bases, J lost 4 bases, and 8 bases stayed unmatched. The length of the CDR3 is 14 residues. Looked up from germline, CDR1 is LNHDA and CDR2 is SQIVND (reference sequence). The CDR3 nucleotides are TGTGCCAGCTCACTAGCGGGATATTTAGAGACCCAGTACTTC. The encoded protein is CASSLAGYLETQYF. Full variable domain (remainder filled in from reference TRBV19 and TRBJ2-5): DGGITQSPKYLFRKEGQNVTLSCEQNLNHDAMYWYRQDPGQGLRLIYYSQIVNDFQKGDIAEGYSVSREKKESFPLTVTSAQKNPTAFYLCASSLAGYLETQYFGPGTRLLVL.

V is TRBV19 and J is TRBJ2-5; TRBD1 aligns across 7 bases. Germline values: CDR1 LNHDA, CDR2 SQIVND (reference sequence). Trimming removed 4 bases from V and 4 bases from J; junction bases left unmatched: 3. CDR3 size: 13 residues. The chain's CDR3 is CASSRNRGETQYF. In nucleotides, the CDR3 is TGTGCCAGTAGTAGGAACAGGGGAGAGACCCAGTACTTC.

CDR3 coding DNA: TGTGCCAGCAGCTTGGGGTGGAACACTGAAGCTTTCTTT. It yields the protein CASSLGWNTEAFF. The chain couples TRBV5-5 to TRBJ1-1, with unresolved D. The CDR3 consists of 13 residues. V lost 0 bases and J lost 1, with 4 bases in between. Germline lookup yields CDR1 SGHKS and CDR2 YYEKEE (reference sequence).

The chain carries TRBV11-2 and TRBJ2-5; TRBD2 matches at 11 bases. Germline V gene sequence: CDR1 SGHAT, CDR2 FQNNGV. The CDR3 sequence is 16 residues long. J was trimmed by 2 bases and V by 3 bases; bases with no gene match: 5. CDR3: CASSFGTSGIQETQYF. The CDR3 coding sequence is TGTGCCAGCAGCTTTGGGACTAGCGGAATACAAGAGACCCAGTACTTC.

The chain carries TRBV4-1 and TRBJ2-3; D is uncertain. Germline CDR1 MGHRA, CDR2 YSYEKL. The length of the CDR3 is 18 residues. The V gene lost 0 bases and the J gene lost 0 bases, with 16 bases spanning the gap. CDR3 region: CASSQETPLSRSTDTQYF. CDR3 nucleotide sequence: TGCGCCAGCAGCCAAGAGACCCCCCTTAGCCGGAGCACAGATACGCAGTATTTT.

This clone has only a few counts. The V and J genes are TRBV7-6 and TRBJ1-1, with unresolved D. V shed 5 bases and J shed 5 bases, with 12 bases lying between them. This CDR3 has 13 residues. Germline V lookup: CDR1 SGHVS, CDR2 FNYEAQ. The CDR3: CASSPQPGTEAFF. The CDR3 DNA is TGTGCCAGCAGCCCTCAACCGGGGACTGAAGCTTTCTTT. Full variable domain (remainder filled in from reference TRBV7-6 and TRBJ1-1): GAGVSQSPRYKVTKRGQDVALRCDPISGHVSLYWYRQALGQGPEFLTYFNYEAQQDKSGLPNDRFSAERPEGSISTLTIQRTEQRDSAMYRCASSPQPGTEAFFGQGTRLTVV.

This clone occurred once. The rearrangement links TRBV15 to TRBJ1-1, with D possibly matching TRBD1 (6 bases). Trimming took off 5 bases at V and 1 base at J, with 14 bases between the two ends. Per germline, CDR1 LNHNV and CDR2 YYDKDF (reference sequence). The CDR3 sequence is 15 residues long. The CDR3 reads CATSFRQAWNTEAFF. The CDR3 bases are TGTGCCACCAGCTTTCGACAGGCTTGGAACACTGAAGCTTTCTTT.

The chain joins TRBV9 to TRBJ2-2; TRBD2 is a possible D gene (6 bases). The CDR3 has 17 residues. Germline V gene data show CDR1 as SGDLS and CDR2 as YYNGEE. Trimming cost V 0 bases and J 0 bases, with 12 bases left between them. CDR3 loop: CASSVVAGPANTGELFF. The CDR3 nucleotides are TGTGCCAGCAGCGTAGTGGCGGGGCCGGCGAACACCGGGGAGCTGTTTTTT.

V usage is TRBV30 and J usage is TRBJ1-2; D gene uncertain. This CDR3 spans 12 amino acids. Germline V lookup: CDR1 GTSNPN, CDR2 SVGIG (reference sequence). V lost 0 bases and J 4 bases, leaving 6 bases between the germline ends. The CDR3 sequence is CAWSVWAYGYTF. The CDR3 DNA sequence: TGTGCCTGGAGTGTTTGGGCCTATGGCTACACCTTC. Together with reference TRBV30 and TRBJ1-2, the CDR3 gives the full variable domain: SQTIHQWPATLVQPVGSPLSLECTVEGTSNPNLYWYRQAAGRGLQLLFYSVGIGQISSEVPQNLSASRPQDRQFILSSKKLLLSDSGFYLCAWSVWAYGYTFGSGTRLTVV.

This clone was recorded only once. V and J are TRBV7-6 and TRBJ2-7, with 7 bases matching TRBD2. The V segment lost 5 bases and the J segment 0 bases; nucleotides outside the gene matches: 7. Germline values: CDR1 SGHVS, CDR2 FNYEAQ. This CDR3 is built from 15 residues. The CDR3 DNA reads as TGTGCCAGCAGCCGTGGGGGGGGGTTCTCCTACGAGCAGTACTTC. Translated, it gives CASSRGGGFSYEQYF.

The chain combines TRBV19 with TRBJ2-5, with TRBD2 matching over 10 bases. In germline, CDR1 is LNHDA, CDR2 SQIVND (reference sequence). With 3 bases clipped from V and 0 bases from J, the junction kept 1 base outside the gene matches. The CDR3 extends over 15 amino acids. CDR3 nucleotide sequence: TGTGCCAGTAGTATCACTAGCGGGGACCAAGAGACCCAGTACTTC. It translates to CASSITSGDQETQYF. The full variable domain, completed using reference TRBV19 and TRBJ2-5, is DGGITQSPKYLFRKEGQNVTLSCEQNLNHDAMYWYRQDPGQGLRLIYYSQIVNDFQKGDIAEGYSVSREKKESFPLTVTSAQKNPTAFYLCASSITSGDQETQYFGPGTRLLVL.

V usage is TRBV13 and J usage is TRBJ2-1; 8 nucleotides line up with TRBD2. Germline V gene data show CDR1 as PRHDT and CDR2 as FYEKMQ (reference sequence). The CDR3 loop spans 14 amino acids. The trim removed 1 base at V and 12 bases at J, leaving 8 bases unmatched. This CDR3 reads CASSLAGGQGRQFF. The CDR3 nucleotides are TGTGCCAGCAGCTTAGCGGGAGGGCAGGGGAGGCAGTTCTTC.

This chain links TRBV5-1 with TRBJ2-1; 7 bases line up with TRBD2. Trimming removed 0 bases from V and 6 bases from J; junction bases left unmatched: 6. The CDR3 covers 15 residues. CDR1 is SGHRS, CDR2 YFSETQ, per germline. Here the CDR3 DNA reads TGCGCCAGCAGCTTGGATAGGACTAGTCCCAATGAGCAGTTCTTC. It specifies CASSLDRTSPNEQFF.

V is TRBV7-9 and J is TRBJ1-3; TRBD1 agrees at 7 bases. CDR3 length: 17 residues. CDR1 SEHNR and CDR2 FQNEAQ come from the germline V gene (reference sequence). V shed 10 bases and J 0 bases; nucleotides not matched to a gene: 15. CDR3 DNA sequence: TGTGCCACCGGGGTCCGCGCAGGGGGTTACTCTGGAAACACCATATATTTT. This gives the protein CATGVRAGGYSGNTIYF.

The V and J genes are TRBV9 and TRBJ1-2, with D possibly TRBD1 on 6 matching bases. The CDR3 has 14 residues. Germline V gives CDR1 SGDLS, CDR2 YYNGEE. V was clipped by 0 bases and J by 4 bases, with 10 bases between them. Here the CDR3 reads CASSVGGGLYGYTF. For the CDR3, the DNA is TGTGCCAGCAGCGTAGGGGGGGGCCTCTATGGCTACACCTTC.

This chain joins TRBV11-3 and TRBJ1-1, with D maybe TRBD1 (6 bases). V lost 1 base, J lost 8 bases, and 14 bases lay in between. Per germline, CDR1 SGHNT and CDR2 YENEEA. The CDR3 runs 14 residues. This CDR3 reads CASSLGAGAREAFF. CDR3 DNA: TGTGCCAGCAGCTTAGGTGCGGGGGCCCGCGAAGCTTTCTTT.

The chain is built from TRBV5-5 and TRBJ2-5, with D possibly being TRBD1 (6 bases). The germline gives CDR1 SGHKS, CDR2 YYEKEE (reference sequence). This CDR3 is built from 14 residues. V lost 0 bases to trimming and J lost 5 bases, with 11 bases between them. Written as DNA, the CDR3 is TGTGCCAGCAGCTTGGTCGCAGGGGAGGAGACCCAGTACTTC. It is translated as CASSLVAGEETQYF.

The chain carries TRBV5-1 and TRBJ1-4, with a possible D match to TRBD1 (5 bases). CDR1 is SGHRS, CDR2 YFSETQ, per germline. The V gene lost 7 bases and the J gene lost 7 bases, with 14 bases spanning the gap. This CDR3 has 13 residues. CDR3 protein: CASRAIGVEKLFF. The CDR3 bases are TGCGCCAGCCGAGCAATAGGGGTTGAAAAACTGTTTTTT.

The chain is built from TRBV30 and TRBJ1-5; D may be TRBD1 (5 bases). CDR1 and CDR2 from the germline V gene are GTSNPN and SVGIG (reference sequence). This CDR3 comprises 15 residues. V dropped 3 bases and J dropped 0 bases, with 12 bases sitting between them. This CDR3 is CAWSSEGHSNQPQHF. CDR3 DNA sequence: TGTGCCTGGAGCTCGGAAGGACATAGCAATCAGCCCCAGCATTTT.

CDR3 protein: CASSQASQGSSTDTQYF. DNA for the CDR3: TGCGCCAGCAGCCAAGCCTCACAGGGGTCCAGCACAGATACGCAGTATTTT. The rearrangement uses TRBV4-3 and TRBJ2-3; 7 nucleotides match TRBD1. The CDR3 sequence is 17 residues long. Trimming at V came to 1 base and at J to 0 bases, leaving 7 bases not matched to a gene. The germline V gene encodes CDR1 LGHNA and CDR2 YSLEER.

This chain links TRBV9 with TRBJ2-7; the D gene is possibly TRBD1 (5 bases). The CDR3 is 15 amino acids. V lost 4 bases, J lost 4 bases, and 18 bases lay in between. Germline V gene lookup returns CDR1 SGDLS and CDR2 YYNGEE. CDR3 sequence: CASSHGHDSLYEQYF. As DNA, the CDR3 is TGTGCCAGCAGCCACGGTCACGACAGCCTATACGAGCAGTACTTC. Filled out from reference TRBV9 and TRBJ2-7, the complete variable domain reads DSGVTQTPKHLITATGQRVTLRCSPRSGDLSVYWYQQSLDQGLQFLIQYYNGEERAKGNILERFSAQQFPDLHSELNLSSLELGDSALYFCASSHGHDSLYEQYFGPGTRLTVT.

This rearrangement joins TRBV6-5 to TRBJ2-2, with D possibly TRBD1 on 6 matching bases. Germline V gene lookup returns CDR1 MNHEY and CDR2 SVGAGI. CDR3 length equals 13 residues. V gave up 9 bases and J gave up 1 base, with 9 bases separating them. The CDR3 sequence is CASLQGNTGELFF. DNA of the CDR3: TGTGCCAGTCTACAGGGGAACACCGGGGAGCTGTTTTTT.

The V gene is TRBV29-1, the J gene TRBJ1-2; D might be TRBD1 (6 bases). There are 14 residues in the CDR3. V lost 3 bases and J lost 3, with 14 bases in between. In germline, CDR1 is SQVTM, CDR2 ANQGSEA. CDR3 nucleotide sequence: TGCAGCGTTGACGTCCAACAGGGTGACTATGGCTACACCTTC. This codes for CSVDVQQGDYGYTF.